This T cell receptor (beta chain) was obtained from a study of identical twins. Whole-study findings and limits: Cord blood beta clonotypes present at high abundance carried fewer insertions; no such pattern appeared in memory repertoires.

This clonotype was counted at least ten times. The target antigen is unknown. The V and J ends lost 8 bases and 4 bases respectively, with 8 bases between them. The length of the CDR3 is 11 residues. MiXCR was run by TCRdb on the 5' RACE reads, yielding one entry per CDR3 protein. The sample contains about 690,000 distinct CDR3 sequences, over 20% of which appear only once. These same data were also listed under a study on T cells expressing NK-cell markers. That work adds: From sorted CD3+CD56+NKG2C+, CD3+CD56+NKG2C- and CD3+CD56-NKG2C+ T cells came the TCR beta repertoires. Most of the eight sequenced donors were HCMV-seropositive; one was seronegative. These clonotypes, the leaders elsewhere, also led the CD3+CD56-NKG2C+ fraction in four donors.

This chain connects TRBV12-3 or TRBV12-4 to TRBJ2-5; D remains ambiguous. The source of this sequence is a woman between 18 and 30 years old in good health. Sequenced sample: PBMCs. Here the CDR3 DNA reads TGTGCCAGCTGCCGGGCAGAGACCCAGTACTTC. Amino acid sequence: CASCRAETQYF.